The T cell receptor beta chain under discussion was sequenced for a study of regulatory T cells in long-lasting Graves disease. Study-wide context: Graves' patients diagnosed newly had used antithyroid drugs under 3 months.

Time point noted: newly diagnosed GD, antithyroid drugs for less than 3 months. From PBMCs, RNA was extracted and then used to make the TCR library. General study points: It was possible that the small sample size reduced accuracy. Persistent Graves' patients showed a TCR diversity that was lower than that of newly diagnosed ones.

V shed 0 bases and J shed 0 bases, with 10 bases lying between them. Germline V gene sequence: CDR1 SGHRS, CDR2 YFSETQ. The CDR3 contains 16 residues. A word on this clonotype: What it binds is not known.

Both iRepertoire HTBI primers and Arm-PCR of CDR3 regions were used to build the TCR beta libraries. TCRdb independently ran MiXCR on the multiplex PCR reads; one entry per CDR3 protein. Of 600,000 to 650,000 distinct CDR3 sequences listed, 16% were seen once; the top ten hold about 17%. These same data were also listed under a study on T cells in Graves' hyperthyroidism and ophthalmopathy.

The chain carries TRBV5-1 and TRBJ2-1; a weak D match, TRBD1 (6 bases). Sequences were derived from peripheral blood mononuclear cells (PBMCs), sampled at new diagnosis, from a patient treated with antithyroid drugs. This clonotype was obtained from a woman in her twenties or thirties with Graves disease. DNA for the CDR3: TGCGCCAGCAGCTTGGGGGGACACCACTCCTACAATGAGCAGTTCTTC. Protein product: CASSLGGHHSYNEQFF.